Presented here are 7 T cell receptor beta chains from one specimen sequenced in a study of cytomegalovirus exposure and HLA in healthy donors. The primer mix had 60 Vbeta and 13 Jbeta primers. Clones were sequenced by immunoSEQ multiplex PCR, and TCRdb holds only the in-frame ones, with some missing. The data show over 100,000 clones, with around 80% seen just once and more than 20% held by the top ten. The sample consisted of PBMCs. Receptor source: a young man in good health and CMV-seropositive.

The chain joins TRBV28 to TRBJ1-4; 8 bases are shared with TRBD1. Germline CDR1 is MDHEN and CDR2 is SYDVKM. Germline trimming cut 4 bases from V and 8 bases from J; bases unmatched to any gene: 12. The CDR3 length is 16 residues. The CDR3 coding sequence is TGTGCCAGCAGTTCCCCCGGACAGGGAATAGAGGAAAAACTGTTTTTT. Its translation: CASSSPGQGIEEKLFF.

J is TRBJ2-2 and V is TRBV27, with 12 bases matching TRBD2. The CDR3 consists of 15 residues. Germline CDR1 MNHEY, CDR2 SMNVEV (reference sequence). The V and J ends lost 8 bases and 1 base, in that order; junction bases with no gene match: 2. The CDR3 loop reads CASRGLAGNTGELFF. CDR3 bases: TGTGCCAGCCGGGGACTAGCGGGGAACACCGGGGAGCTGTTTTTT.

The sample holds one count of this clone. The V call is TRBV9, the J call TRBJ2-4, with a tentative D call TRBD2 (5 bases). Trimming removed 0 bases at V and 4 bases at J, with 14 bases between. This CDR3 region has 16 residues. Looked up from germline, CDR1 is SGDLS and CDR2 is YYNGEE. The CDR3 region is CASSVDTGSRKNIQYF. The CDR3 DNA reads TGTGCCAGCAGCGTAGATACGGGAAGTAGGAAAAACATTCAGTACTTC.

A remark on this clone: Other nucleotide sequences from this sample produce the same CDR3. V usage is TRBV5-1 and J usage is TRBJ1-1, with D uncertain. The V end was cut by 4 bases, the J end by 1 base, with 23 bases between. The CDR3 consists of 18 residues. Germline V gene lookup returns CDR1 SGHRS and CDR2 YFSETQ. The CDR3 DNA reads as TGCGCCAGCAGCCACCACCGGGATTGGCAGGATGGGAACACTGAAGCTTTCTTT. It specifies CASSHHRDWQDGNTEAFF.

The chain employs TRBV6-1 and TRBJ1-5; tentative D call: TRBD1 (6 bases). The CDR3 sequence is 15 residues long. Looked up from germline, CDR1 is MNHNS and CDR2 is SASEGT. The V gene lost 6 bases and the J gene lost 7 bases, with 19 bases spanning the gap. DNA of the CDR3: TGTGCCAGCAGCCCGGGACATCTATCGGGACAGCCCCAGCATTTT. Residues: CASSPGHLSGQPQHF.

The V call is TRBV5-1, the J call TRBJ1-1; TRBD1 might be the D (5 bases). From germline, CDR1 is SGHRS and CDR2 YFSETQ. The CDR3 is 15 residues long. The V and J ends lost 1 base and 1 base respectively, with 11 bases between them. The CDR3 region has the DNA TGCGCCAGCAGCTTGCAAGACAGCTCGAACACTGAAGCTTTCTTT. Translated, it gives CASSLQDSSNTEAFF.

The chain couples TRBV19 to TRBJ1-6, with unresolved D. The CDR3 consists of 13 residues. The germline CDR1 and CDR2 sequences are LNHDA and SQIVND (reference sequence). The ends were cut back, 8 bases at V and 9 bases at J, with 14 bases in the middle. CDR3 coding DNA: TGTGCCAGTTGTCAGGTTTTAGGTTCACCCCTCCACTTT. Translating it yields CASCQVLGSPLHF.